A selection of T cell receptor beta chains follows, all from one sample in a study of T cells after yellow fever vaccination. Each CDR3 protein is one row after TCRdb ran MiXCR on the 5' RACE reads. The table has approximately 110,000 distinct CDR3 sequences, approximately 7% seen once. Sequencing was performed on CD4+ T cells sorted from PBMCs, taken 10 days after the first yellow fever vaccination. Source of these receptors: a man aged 18-30 years who received the YFV17D yellow fever vaccine. Both conserved end residues are part of each CDR3. D genes are given only for firm matches. Expanded clones get a size class; other rows say once, few or many, or leave the size out.

CDR3 protein | CDR3 DNA | clone size | V gene | D gene | J gene
CASSLGQGDSPLHF | TGCGCCAGCAGCCTGGGACAGGGAGATTCACCCCTCCACTTT | many | TRBV4-3 | TRBD1 | TRBJ1-6
CASSLARDSNQPQHF | TGTGCCAGCAGTTTAGCGCGGGATAGCAATCAGCCCCAGCATTTT | NA | TRBV12-3/TRBV12-4 | NA | TRBJ1-5
CASSLLEGSPLHF | TGTGCCAGCAGTCTATTGGAGGGCTCACCCCTCCACTTT | many | TRBV12-3/TRBV12-4 | NA | TRBJ1-6
CASSPLAGRNYEQYF | TGTGCCAGCTCACCACTAGCGGGGCGTAACTACGAGCAGTACTTC | NA | TRBV18 | TRBD2 | TRBJ2-7
CASSLFLGEAFF | TGTGCCAGCAGTTTATTTCTCGGTGAAGCTTTCTTT | many | TRBV12-3/TRBV12-4 | NA | TRBJ1-1
CASSQGRGGALSTEAFF | TGCGCCAGCAGCCAAGGACGCGGTGGGGCCTTGAGCACTGAAGCTTTCTTT | many | TRBV4-3 | NA | TRBJ1-1
CASSSTGTGFYEQFF | TGTGCCAGCAGTTCGACCGGGACAGGGTTTTATGAGCAGTTCTTC | few | TRBV28 | TRBD1 | TRBJ2-1
CASSRTGLKDDTQYF | TGTGCCAGCAGCCGGACAGGGTTGAAGGATGATACGCAGTATTTT | many | TRBV7-9 | TRBD1 | TRBJ2-3
CASNQGDAYGYTF | TGTGCCAGCAATCAGGGCGACGCCTATGGCTACACCTTC | many | TRBV28 | NA | TRBJ1-2
CASSSTLLAGGLDNEQFF | TGTGCCAGCAGCTCGACCCTTTTAGCGGGGGGGCTAGACAATGAGCAGTTCTTC | few | TRBV5-4 | TRBD2 | TRBJ2-1